This is a list of T cell receptor beta chains from one sample in a study of early T cells in non-severe SARS-CoV-2 infection. TCRdb re-analysed the 5' RACE reads in MiXCR, keeping a single row per CDR3 protein. The top ten clones hold around 4.2% of a sample with 50,000 to 65,000 distinct CDR3 sequences, around 13% of them seen once. The sequencing sample was made of whole blood. The receptors stem from an adult who was a healthcare worker with PCR-confirmed SARS-CoV-2 infection or an uninfected control (not recorded which). The CDR3 runs from the conserved cysteine through the conserved F or W. D genes are given only for firm matches. Clone size is not always given. Where it is, it says once, few, many or a class for expanded clones.

15	.	TRBV20-1	TRBJ2-5	.	TGCAGTGCTAGAGATAACAGGGTCGAGCCTAGGACCCAGTACTTC	CSARDNRVEPRTQYF
15	few	TRBV15	TRBJ2-2	TRBD2	TGTGCCACCAAGGCCAGCGGGGGGTACACCGGGGAGCTGTTTTTT	CATKASGGYTGELFF
15	many	TRBV6-6	TRBJ1-6	.	TGTGCCAGCAGTCCGCTCTGGACGGTGAATTCACCCCTCCACTTT	CASSPLWTVNSPLHF
14	.	TRBV5-8	TRBJ1-6	TRBD1	TGTGCCAGCAGTTTGACAGGGGGAAGTTCACCCCTCCACTTT	CASSLTGGSSPLHF
12	many	TRBV5-5	TRBJ2-7	TRBD2	TGTGCCAGCAGTCGGGACTACTACGAGCAGTACTTC	CASSRDYYEQYF
14	few	TRBV29-1	TRBJ2-1	TRBD1	TGCAGCGCAGAAGGACAGGGGGAAAACAATGAGCAGTTCTTC	CSAEGQGENNEQFF
13	few	TRBV6-1	TRBJ1-6	.	TGTGCCAGCAGTGAGAGTCACCTCTCACCCCTCCACTTT	CASSESHLSPLHF
15	.	TRBV9	TRBJ2-7	.	TGTGCCAGCAGCGTAGATCGGGACCCCTTCTCCGAGCAGTACTTC	CASSVDRDPFSEQYF
16	many	TRBV20-1	TRBJ2-7	TRBD2	TGCAGTGCTACAGGACTAGCGGGGGCGAGCTCCTACGAGCAGTACTTC	CSATGLAGASSYEQYF
16	many	TRBV12-5	TRBJ1-1	TRBD1	TGTGCTAGTGGTTTGCGAGGACAGGGCCTGAACACTGAAGCTTTCTTT	CASGLRGQGLNTEAFF
14	.	TRBV7-2	TRBJ2-3	.	TGTGCCAGCAGCTTATGGTCTAGCACAGATACGCAGTATTTT	CASSLWSSTDTQYF
12	.	TRBV6-5	TRBJ2-5	.	TGTGCCAGCAGTTACGAGGGGGAGACCCAGTACTTC	CASSYEGETQYF
12	many	TRBV6-5	TRBJ2-1	.	TGTGCCAGCAGCCCCGGGGACCATGAGCAGTTCTTC	CASSPGDHEQFF
13	few	TRBV30	TRBJ1-4	.	TGTGCCTGGACCCCTAGACTGATGGAAAAACTGTTTTTT	CAWTPRLMEKLFF
14	.	TRBV6-1	TRBJ1-1	.	TGTGCCAGCAGACGGGGGGGATTTAACACTGAAGCTTTCTTT	CASRRGGFNTEAFF
13	few	TRBV29-1	TRBJ2-5	.	TGCAGCGTTGTCAGGCCCTCTGCAAGGGCCCAGTACTTC	CSVVRPSARAQYF
15	.	TRBV20-1	TRBJ1-6	.	TGCAGTGCTAGACCTTCGGGGGCGGGGAATTCACCCCTCCACTTT	CSARPSGAGNSPLHF
14	.	TRBV6-5	TRBJ2-5	.	TGTGCCAGCGGAACCGTCGGGCCAGAAGAGACCCAGTACTTC	CASGTVGPEETQYF
15	many	TRBV7-9	TRBJ2-1	TRBD1	TGTGCCAGCAGCTTAGTCCGAGACAGGGGCCATGAGCAGTTCTTC	CASSLVRDRGHEQFF
11	.	TRBV3-1	TRBJ2-7	.	TGTGCCAGCAGCCACAGCTTCGAGCAGTACTTC	CASSHSFEQYF
15	.	TRBV3-1	TRBJ1-3	.	TGTGCCAGCAGCCAACAGGCGAACTCTGAAAACACCATATATTTT	CASSQQANSENTIYF
15	many	TRBV19	TRBJ1-4	.	TGTGCCAGTAGTCCTGGCAGTGCAACTAATGAAAAACTGTTTTTT	CASSPGSATNEKLFF
15	many	TRBV12-5	TRBJ2-5	.	TGTGCTAGTGGTCCCCGGGGGACTTTACAAGAGACCCAGTACTTC	CASGPRGTLQETQYF
14	few	TRBV24-1	TRBJ2-3	.	TGTGCCACCAGTGATGCGGACGGCACAGATACGCAGTATTTT	CATSDADGTDTQYF
14	many	TRBV20-1	TRBJ2-7	.	TGCAGTGCTAGAGAGGCCAAGGGCCTCTACGAGCAGTACTTC	CSAREAKGLYEQYF
17	many	TRBV11-2	TRBJ2-3	.	TGTGCCAGCAGCTTATCCCCTCCAGGGAGAGGCACAGATACGCAGTATTTT	CASSLSPPGRGTDTQYF
12	many	TRBV29-1	TRBJ1-2	.	TGCAGCGTCGGACTGTCTAACTATGGCTACACCTTC	CSVGLSNYGYTF
15	many	TRBV30	TRBJ2-5	TRBD1	TGTGCCTGGAGTGTCGGGACAGGTGGGGAAGAGACCCAGTACTTC	CAWSVGTGGEETQYF
16	many	TRBV29-1	TRBJ2-3	TRBD1	TGCAGCGTTGAAGCCCGCACAGGGGGCGGGACATATACGCAGTATTTT	CSVEARTGGGTYTQYF
14	many	TRBV3-1	TRBJ1-5	.	TGTGCCAGCAGCCAAGTCCAGGCGGGTCAGCCCCAGCATTTT	CASSQVQAGQPQHF
12	.	TRBV29-1	TRBJ2-3	.	TGCAGCGTTGAACTTAACACAGATACGCAGTATTTT	CSVELNTDTQYF
13	few	TRBV3-1	TRBJ2-3	.	TGTGCCAGCAGCCCCGCAGGGTGGGATACGCAGTATTTT	CASSPAGWDTQYF
16	.	TRBV2	TRBJ2-1	TRBD2	TGTGCCAGCAGTGAAGCCGGCGGGGGGAACTACAATGAGCAGTTCTTC	CASSEAGGGNYNEQFF
13	.	TRBV29-1	TRBJ1-1	TRBD1	TGCAGCGTTGGCGGGACAGGGATAGCTGAAGCTTTCTTT	CSVGGTGIAEAFF
11	few	TRBV27	TRBJ2-1	.	TGTGCCAGCAGTTTTGGGGATGAGCAGTTCTTC	CASSFGDEQFF
16	.	TRBV4-1	TRBJ2-3	.	TGCGCCAGCAGTCCAAATCCCCCGGGTAGCACAGATACGCAGTATTTT	CASSPNPPGSTDTQYF